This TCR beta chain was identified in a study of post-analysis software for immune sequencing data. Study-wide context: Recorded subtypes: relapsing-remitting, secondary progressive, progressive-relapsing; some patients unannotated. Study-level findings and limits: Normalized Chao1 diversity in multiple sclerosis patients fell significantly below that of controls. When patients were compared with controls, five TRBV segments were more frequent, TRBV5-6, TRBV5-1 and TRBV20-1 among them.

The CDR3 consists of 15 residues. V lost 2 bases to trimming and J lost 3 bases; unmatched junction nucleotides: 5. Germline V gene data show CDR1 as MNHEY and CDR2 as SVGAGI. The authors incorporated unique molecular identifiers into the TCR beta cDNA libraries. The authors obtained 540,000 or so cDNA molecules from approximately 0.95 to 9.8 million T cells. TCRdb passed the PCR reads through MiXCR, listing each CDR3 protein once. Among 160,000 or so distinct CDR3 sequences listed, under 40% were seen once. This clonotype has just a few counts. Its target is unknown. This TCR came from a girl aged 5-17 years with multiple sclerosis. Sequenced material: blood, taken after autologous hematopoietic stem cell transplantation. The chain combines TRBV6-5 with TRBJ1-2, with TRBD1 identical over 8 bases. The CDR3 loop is CASSYLQGAHYGYTF. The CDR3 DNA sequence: TGTGCCAGCAGTTACCTGCAGGGGGCACACTATGGCTACACCTTC.